The source of this T cell receptor (beta chain) is a study of OX40 agonist ivuxolimab in advanced cancers. Profiled with immunoSEQ multiplex PCR; TCRdb holds only in-frame clones, not every one. The sample holds around 90,000 clones, around 86% seen once. This clone has a handful of counts. Sequenced here: CD4+ or CD8+ T cells sorted from blood, sampled in a trial of the OX40 agonist ivuxolimab. This TCR derives from an adult with an advanced solid tumor such as melanoma, head and neck, liver or kidney cancer.

CDR3 DNA: TGTGCCAGCAGCTTGGAACAATTGGGGTCCTACGAGCAGTACTTC. Translating gives CASSLEQLGSYEQYF. The chain carries TRBV5-6 and TRBJ2-7; D is uncertain. Germline V CDR1 and CDR2: SGHDT, YYEEEE. V dropped 0 bases and J dropped 1 base, with 11 bases sitting between them. The CDR3 has 15 amino acids.